The present T cell receptor (beta chain) was sequenced within a study of blood T cell repertoires in COVID-19. Turning to the study itself: Acute-phase and convalescent COVID-19 samples originated in the United States, Italy and Spain.

The repertoire was sequenced with immunoSEQ multiplex PCR; TCRdb's copy has only in-frame clones and lacks some. The data show about 140,000 clones, with around 83% seen just once and approximately 4.1% held by the top ten. Germline lookup yields CDR1 LNHDA and CDR2 SQIVND (reference sequence). This CDR3 contains 16 residues. J gave up 1 base and V 11 bases, and 12 bases lay outside the gene matches. The chain links TRBV19 to TRBJ1-5, with TRBD1 matching over 9 bases. Material: peripheral blood. This sequence was found in a woman over 75 with acute or convalescent COVID-19. CDR3 nucleotide sequence: TGTGCCTGTGGGACAGGGTGGAAAGAAAGCAATCAGCCCCAGCATTTT. It codes for CACGTGWKESNQPQHF.